The sequence of this T cell receptor (beta chain) was determined in a study of T cells in localized non-small cell lung cancer. Sequenced by immunoSEQ multiplex PCR; TCRdb stores in-frame clones only, minus some. The table has 25,000 to 35,000 clones, about 92% seen once; the top ten hold about 1.9%. The input for sequencing was peripheral blood, taken before any cancer treatment. This sequence originates from a female donor aged 60 or older with stage I lung adenocarcinoma.

The CDR3 nucleotides read TGTGCCAGCAGCTTTGGGGTGGGGCAGCCCGTCCGACAGTACTTC. Residues: CASSFGVGQPVRQYF. The chain carries TRBV5-6 and TRBJ2-7, with D possibly TRBD1 on 5 matching bases. Germline values: CDR1 SGHDT, CDR2 YYEEEE. The V end was cut by 2 bases, the J end by 10 bases, with 22 bases between. The CDR3 loop spans 15 amino acids.